One T cell receptor beta chain is described in this entry. TRB was amplified from approximately 250-480 ng of blood genomic DNA. These data are taken from a study of T and B cells in COVID-19 patients. TRB rearrangements were amplified by multiplex PCR with BIOMED2 TRB-A/B primers. TCRdb passed the multiplex PCR reads through MiXCR, listing each CDR3 protein once. The data hold 13,000 or so distinct CDR3 sequences, with under 30% observed a single time. The material sequenced was blood. The receptor comes from a human donor who had recovered from COVID-19.

In DNA form, the CDR3 reads TGCGCCAGCAGCGTGGCTAGCGGGAGGGCCTCCTACGAGCAGTACTTC. The encoded protein is CASSVASGRASYEQYF. The J gene is TRBJ2-7, the V gene TRBV5-1, with 12 bases aligning to TRBD2. Germline V gene sequence: CDR1 SGHRS, CDR2 YFSETQ. The J segment lost 0 bases and the V segment lost 4 bases, leaving 5 bases of the junction unmatched. The CDR3 is 16 amino acids.